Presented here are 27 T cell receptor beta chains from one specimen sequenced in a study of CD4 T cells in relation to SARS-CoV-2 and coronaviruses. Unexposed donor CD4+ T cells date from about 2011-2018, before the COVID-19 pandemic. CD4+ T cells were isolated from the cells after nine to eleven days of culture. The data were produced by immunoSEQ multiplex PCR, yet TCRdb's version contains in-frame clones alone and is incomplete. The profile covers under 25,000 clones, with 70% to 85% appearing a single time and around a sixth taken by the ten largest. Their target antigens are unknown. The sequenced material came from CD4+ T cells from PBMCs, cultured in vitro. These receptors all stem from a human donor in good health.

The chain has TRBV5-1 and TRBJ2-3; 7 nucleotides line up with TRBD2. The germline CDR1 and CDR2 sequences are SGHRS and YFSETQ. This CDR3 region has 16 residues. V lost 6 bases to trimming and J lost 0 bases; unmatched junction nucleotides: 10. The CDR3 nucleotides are TGCGCCAGCATGGGGGAGGGCCGCACTAGCACAGATACGCAGTATTTT. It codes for CASMGEGRTSTDTQYF.

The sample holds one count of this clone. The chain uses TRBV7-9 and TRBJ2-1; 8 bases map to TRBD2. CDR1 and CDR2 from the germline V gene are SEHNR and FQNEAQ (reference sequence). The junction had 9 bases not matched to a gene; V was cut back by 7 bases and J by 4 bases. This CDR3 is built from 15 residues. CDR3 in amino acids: CASTGGGLRYNEQFF. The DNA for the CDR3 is TGTGCCAGCACCGGGGGGGGGCTGAGGTACAATGAGCAGTTCTTC. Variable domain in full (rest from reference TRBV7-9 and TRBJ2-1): DTGVSQNPRHKITKRGQNVTFRCDPISEHNRLYWYRQTLGQGPEFLTYFQNEAQLEKSRLLSDRFSAERPKGSFSTLEIQRTEQGDSAMYLCASTGGGLRYNEQFFGPGTRLTVL.

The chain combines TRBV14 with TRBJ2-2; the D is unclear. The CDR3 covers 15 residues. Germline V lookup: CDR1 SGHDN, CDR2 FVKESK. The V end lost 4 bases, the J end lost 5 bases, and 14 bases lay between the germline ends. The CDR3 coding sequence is TGTGCCAGCAGCCGCTTGATTTGGGGAACCGGGGAGCTGTTTTTT. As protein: CASSRLIWGTGELFF.

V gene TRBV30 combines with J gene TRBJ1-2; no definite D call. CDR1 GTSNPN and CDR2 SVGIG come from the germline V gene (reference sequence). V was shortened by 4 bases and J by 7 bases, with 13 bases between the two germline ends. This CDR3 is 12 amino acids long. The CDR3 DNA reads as TGTGCCTGGATGGCAGGCCCCGCTGGCTACACCTTC. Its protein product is CAWMAGPAGYTF. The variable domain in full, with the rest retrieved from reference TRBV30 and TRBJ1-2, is SQTIHQWPATLVQPVGSPLSLECTVEGTSNPNLYWYRQAAGRGLQLLFYSVGIGQISSEVPQNLSASRPQDRQFILSSKKLLLSDSGFYLCAWMAGPAGYTFGSGTRLTVV.

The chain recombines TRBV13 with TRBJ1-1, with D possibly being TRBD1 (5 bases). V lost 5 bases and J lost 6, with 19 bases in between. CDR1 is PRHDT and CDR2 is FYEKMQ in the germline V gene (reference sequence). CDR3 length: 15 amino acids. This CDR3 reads CASSENRDSGAEAFF. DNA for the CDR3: TGTGCCAGCAGCGAGAACCGGGACTCTGGGGCTGAAGCTTTCTTT.

The CDR3 reads CASSFMGNYGYTF. The DNA of the CDR3 is TGTGCCAGCAGCTTTATGGGAAACTATGGCTACACCTTC. This sequence joins TRBV7-9 and TRBJ1-2; D gene ambiguous. This CDR3 spans 13 amino acids. V was trimmed by 3 bases and J by 2 bases, leaving 7 bases between them. The germline V gene has CDR1 SEHNR and CDR2 FQNEAQ (reference sequence).

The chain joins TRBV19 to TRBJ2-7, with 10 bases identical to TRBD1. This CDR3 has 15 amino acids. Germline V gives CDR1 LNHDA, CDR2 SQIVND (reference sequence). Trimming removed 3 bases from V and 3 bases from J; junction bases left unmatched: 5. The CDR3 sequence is CASSIPGQGIYEQYF. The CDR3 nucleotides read TGTGCCAGTAGTATCCCGGGACAGGGGATCTACGAGCAGTACTTC. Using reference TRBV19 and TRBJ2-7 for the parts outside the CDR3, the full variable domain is DGGITQSPKYLFRKEGQNVTLSCEQNLNHDAMYWYRQDPGQGLRLIYYSQIVNDFQKGDIAEGYSVSREKKESFPLTVTSAQKNPTAFYLCASSIPGQGIYEQYFGPGTRLTVT.

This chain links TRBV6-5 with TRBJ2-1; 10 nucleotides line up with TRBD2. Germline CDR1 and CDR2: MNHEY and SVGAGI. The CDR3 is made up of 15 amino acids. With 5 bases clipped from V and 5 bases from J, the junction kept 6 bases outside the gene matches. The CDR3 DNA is TGTGCCAGCAGTAACGGACTAGCGGTAGACAATGAGCAGTTCTTC. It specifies CASSNGLAVDNEQFF.

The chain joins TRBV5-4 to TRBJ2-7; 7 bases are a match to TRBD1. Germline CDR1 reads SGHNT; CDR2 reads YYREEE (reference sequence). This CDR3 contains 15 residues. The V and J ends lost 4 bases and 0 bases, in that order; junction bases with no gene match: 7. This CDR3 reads CASSKTGSRSYEQYF. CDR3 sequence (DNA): TGTGCCAGCAGCAAGACAGGGTCCCGCTCCTACGAGCAGTACTTC.

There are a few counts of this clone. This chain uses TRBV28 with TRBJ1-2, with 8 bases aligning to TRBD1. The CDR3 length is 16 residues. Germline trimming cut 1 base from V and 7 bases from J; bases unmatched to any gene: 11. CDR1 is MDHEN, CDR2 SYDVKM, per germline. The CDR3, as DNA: TGTGCCAGCAGTTTATACCAAGGACAGGGTCTTTCTGGCTACACCTTC. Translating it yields CASSLYQGQGLSGYTF.

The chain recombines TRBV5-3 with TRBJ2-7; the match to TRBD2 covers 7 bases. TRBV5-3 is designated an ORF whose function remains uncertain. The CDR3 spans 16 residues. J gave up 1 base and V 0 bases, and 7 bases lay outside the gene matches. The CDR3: CARSLVRAGRSYEQYF. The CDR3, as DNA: TGTGCCAGAAGCTTGGTTCGAGCGGGACGTTCCTACGAGCAGTACTTC.

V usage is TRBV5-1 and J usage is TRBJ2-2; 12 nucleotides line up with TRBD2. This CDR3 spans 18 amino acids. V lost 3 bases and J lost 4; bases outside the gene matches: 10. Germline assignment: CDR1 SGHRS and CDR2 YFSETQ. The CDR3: CASSSLRLLAGGTGELFF. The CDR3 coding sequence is TGCGCCAGCAGCTCGCTGAGGTTACTAGCGGGAGGCACCGGGGAGCTGTTTTTT.

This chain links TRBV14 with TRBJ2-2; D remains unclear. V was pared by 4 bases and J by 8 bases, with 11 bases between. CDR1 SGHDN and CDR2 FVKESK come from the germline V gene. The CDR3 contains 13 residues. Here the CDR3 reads CASSLLGPGELFF. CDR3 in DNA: TGTGCCAGCAGCCTATTAGGGCCTGGGGAGCTGTTTTTT.

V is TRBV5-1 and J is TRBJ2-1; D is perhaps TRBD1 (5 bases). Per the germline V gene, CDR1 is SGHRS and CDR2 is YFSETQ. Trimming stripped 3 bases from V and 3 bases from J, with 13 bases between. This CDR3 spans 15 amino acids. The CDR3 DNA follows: TGCGCCAGCAGCTCCACAGGCTACCTCTACAATGAGCAGTTCTTC. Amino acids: CASSSTGYLYNEQFF.

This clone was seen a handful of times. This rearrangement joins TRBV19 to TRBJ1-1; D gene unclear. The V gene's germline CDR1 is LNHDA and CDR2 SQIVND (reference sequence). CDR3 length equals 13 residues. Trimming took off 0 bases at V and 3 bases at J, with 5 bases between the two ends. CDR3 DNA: TGTGCCAGTAGTATAGATCGGGACACTGAAGCTTTCTTT. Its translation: CASSIDRDTEAFF.

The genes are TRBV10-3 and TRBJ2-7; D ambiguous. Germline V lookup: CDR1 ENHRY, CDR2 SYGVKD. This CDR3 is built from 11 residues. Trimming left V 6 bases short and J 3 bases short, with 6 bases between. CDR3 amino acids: CAISALYEQYF. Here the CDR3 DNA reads TGTGCCATCAGCGCCCTCTACGAGCAGTACTTC.

The CDR3 nucleotides are TGTGCCAGCAGCTTGGCGGGTCTCTATGGCTACACCTTC. It codes for CASSLAGLYGYTF. This chain uses TRBV6-5 with TRBJ1-2; no reliable D call. CDR1 and CDR2 from the germline V gene are MNHEY and SVGAGI. The CDR3 has 13 amino acids. The ends were cut back, 6 bases at V and 4 bases at J, with 12 bases in the middle.

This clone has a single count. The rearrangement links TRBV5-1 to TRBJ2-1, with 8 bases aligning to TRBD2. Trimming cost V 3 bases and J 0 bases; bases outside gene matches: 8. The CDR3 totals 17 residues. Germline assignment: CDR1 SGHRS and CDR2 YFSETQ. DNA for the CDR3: TGCGCCAGCAGCTCCCCTAAGCGGGAGAACTCCTACAATGAGCAGTTCTTC. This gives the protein CASSSPKRENSYNEQFF. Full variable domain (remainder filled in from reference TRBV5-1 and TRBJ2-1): KAGVTQTPRYLIKTRGQQVTLSCSPISGHRSVSWYQQTPGQGLQFLFEYFSETQRNKGNFPGRFSGRQFSNSRSEMNVSTLELGDSALYLCASSSPKRENSYNEQFFGPGTRLTVL.

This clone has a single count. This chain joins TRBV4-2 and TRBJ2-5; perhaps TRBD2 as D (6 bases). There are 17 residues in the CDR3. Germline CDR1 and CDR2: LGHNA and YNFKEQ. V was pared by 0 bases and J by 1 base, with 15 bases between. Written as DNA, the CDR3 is TGTGCCAGCAGCCAAGATCGGGGAGGATCCCCCCAAGAGACCCAGTACTTC. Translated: CASSQDRGGSPQETQYF.

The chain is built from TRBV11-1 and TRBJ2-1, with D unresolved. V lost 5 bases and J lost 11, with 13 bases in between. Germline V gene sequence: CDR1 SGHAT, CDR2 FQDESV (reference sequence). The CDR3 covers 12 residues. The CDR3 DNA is TGTGCCAGCAGCCCGACCGGGCAAAAGCAGTTCTTC. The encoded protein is CASSPTGQKQFF.

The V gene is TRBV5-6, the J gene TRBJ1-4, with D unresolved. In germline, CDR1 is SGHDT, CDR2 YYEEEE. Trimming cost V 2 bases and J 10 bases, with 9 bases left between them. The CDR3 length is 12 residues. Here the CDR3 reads CASSFAKGKLFF. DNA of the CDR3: TGTGCCAGCAGCTTTGCGAAGGGAAAACTGTTTTTT.

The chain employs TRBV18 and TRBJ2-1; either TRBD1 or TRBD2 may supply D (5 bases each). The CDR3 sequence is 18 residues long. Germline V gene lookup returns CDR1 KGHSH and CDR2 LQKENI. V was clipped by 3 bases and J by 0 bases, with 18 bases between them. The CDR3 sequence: CASSPNIWGEGSYNEQFF. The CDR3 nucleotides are TGTGCCAGCTCACCCAACATTTGGGGCGAGGGCTCCTACAATGAGCAGTTCTTC.

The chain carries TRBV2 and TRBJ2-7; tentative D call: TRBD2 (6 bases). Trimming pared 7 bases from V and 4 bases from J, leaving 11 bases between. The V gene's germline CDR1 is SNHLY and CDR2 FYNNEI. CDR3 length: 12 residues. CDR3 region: CASIQSGYEQYF. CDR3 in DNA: TGTGCCAGCATACAAAGCGGGTACGAGCAGTACTTC.

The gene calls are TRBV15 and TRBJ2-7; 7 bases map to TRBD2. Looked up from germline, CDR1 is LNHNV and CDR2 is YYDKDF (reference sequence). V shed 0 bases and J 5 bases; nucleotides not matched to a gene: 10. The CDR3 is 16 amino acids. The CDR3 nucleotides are TGTGCCACCAGCAGAGAGATGGGGGGGATCGGCGACGAGCAGTACTTC. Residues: CATSREMGGIGDEQYF. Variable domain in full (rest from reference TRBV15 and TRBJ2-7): DAMVIQNPRYQVTQFGKPVTLSCSQTLNHNVMYWYQQKSSQAPKLLFHYYDKDFNNEADTPDNFQSRRPNTSFCFLDIRSPGLGDTAMYLCATSREMGGIGDEQYFGPGTRLTVT.

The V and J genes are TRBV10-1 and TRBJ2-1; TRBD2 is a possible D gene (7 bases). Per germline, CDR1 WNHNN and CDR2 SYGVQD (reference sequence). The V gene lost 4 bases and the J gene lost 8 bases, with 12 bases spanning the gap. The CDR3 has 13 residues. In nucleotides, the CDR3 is TGCGCCAGCAGTGGCTGGGAGGGGGATGAGCAGTTCTTC. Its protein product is CASSGWEGDEQFF.

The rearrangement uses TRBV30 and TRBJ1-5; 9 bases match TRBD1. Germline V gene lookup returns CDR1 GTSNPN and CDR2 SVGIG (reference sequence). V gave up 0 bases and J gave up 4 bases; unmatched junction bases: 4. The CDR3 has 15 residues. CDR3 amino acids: CAWSVQGARNQPQHF. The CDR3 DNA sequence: TGTGCCTGGAGTGTACAGGGGGCGAGGAATCAGCCCCAGCATTTT.

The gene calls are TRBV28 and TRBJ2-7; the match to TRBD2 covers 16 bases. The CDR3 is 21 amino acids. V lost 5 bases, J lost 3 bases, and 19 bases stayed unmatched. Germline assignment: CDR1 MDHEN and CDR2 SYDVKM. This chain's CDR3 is CASSPLGVPGLAGGPLYEQYF. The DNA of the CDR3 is TGTGCCAGCAGTCCCCTGGGGGTCCCGGGACTAGCGGGAGGGCCTCTCTACGAGCAGTACTTC.